Sequencing of this T cell receptor beta chain was carried out in a study of T cells in Graves' hyperthyroidism and ophthalmopathy. Study-level findings and limits: Blood also showed most of the thyroid clonotypes that were expanded above 0.001. The model made its ophthalmopathy prediction, and onset followed a median about 5.9 months later.

In the case of this clonotype: The antigen is unknown.

Amplification of TCR beta CDR3 regions used RNA as the template. The HTBI primer set served for first-round RT-PCR of the TCR CDR3. TCRdb called the multiplex PCR reads again in MiXCR, with one record for every CDR3 protein. Of about 350,000 distinct CDR3 sequences in the sample, about 15% were seen once. V was pared by 2 bases and J by 4 bases, with 1 base of the junction left unmatched. The CDR3 spans 14 residues. The V gene's germline CDR1 is SGHRS and CDR2 YFSETQ. The sequencing sample was made of blood. The V gene is TRBV5-1, the J gene TRBJ1-4; 8 bases are a match to TRBD1. The receptor's source is a woman in her 30s with Graves' hyperthyroidism that later progressed to Graves' ophthalmopathy. CDR3 region: CASSLQGGNEKLFF. CDR3 nucleotides: TGCGCCAGCAGCTTACAGGGGGGTAATGAAAAACTGTTTTTT.